The present T cell receptor beta chain was sequenced within a study of CD8+ T cells in alopecia areata. Treatment given: oral pan-JAK inhibitor, 5-10 mg twice daily. Findings of the study overall: Lesional scalp exceeded normal scalp in clonality, especially in alopecia totalis/universalis.

The V gene's germline CDR1 is MNHEY and CDR2 SMNVEV (reference sequence). V was cut by 6 bases and J by 5 bases, with 17 bases left in between. This CDR3 has 14 amino acids. cDNA serving as the sequencing template came from extracted, reverse transcribed RNA. This table comes from immunoSEQ multiplex PCR, and its TCRdb copy is limited to in-frame clones, with some not included. The table shows around 99,000 clones, with about four fifths occurring only once. Comment on this clone: Antigen unknown.

The J gene is TRBJ2-7, the V gene TRBV27, with D possibly matching TRBD2 (7 bases). The receptor was derived from a human donor with alopecia areata. Sequencing used CD8+ T cells sorted from blood, obtained at week 24, from a patient treated with tofacitinib. The DNA of the CDR3 is TGTGCCAGCAGGGAAGTTCGGGGGGCAGACGAGCAGTACTTC. It translates to CASREVRGADEQYF.